Below, one T cell receptor (beta chain) is given with its context. Its antigen is currently unknown. At one boundary the junction diverges from the germline segment, which might be a read error. The CDR3 has 14 residues. CDR1 and CDR2 from the germline V gene are SSHAT and FNYEAQ (reference sequence). The sample is drawn from a study of breast tumors, draining lymph nodes, adjacent tissues. Points from the study as a whole: Compared with lymph nodes, tumors were less diverse; compared with nontumor tissue, more.

One entry per CDR3 protein results from TCRdb running MiXCR on the multiplex PCR reads. The sample has about 7,600 distinct CDR3 sequences, nearly 75% seen once. The V gene is TRBV7-7, the J gene TRBJ2-5, with D perhaps matching TRBD2 (5 bases). This receptor was obtained from a female donor with breast cancer. Some clones in this sample may be carry-over from other donors' samples. Sequenced material: tumor-adjacent breast tissue. The CDR3 DNA is TGTGCTAGCAGCAAAGGAAGGGCGGGAGAGACCCAGTACTTC. Encoded protein: CASSKGRAGETQYF.